This entry lists 14 T cell receptor beta chains sequenced from one sample in a study of Epstein–Barr virus B cells in breast cancer. Antigen specificity for these receptors is unknown. Libraries were built from RNA with the SMARTer kit, covering full alpha and beta V(D)J regions. TCRdb redid the calling of the 5' RACE reads with MiXCR, one entry per CDR3 protein. The sample includes around 390 distinct CDR3 sequences, around a sixth of them seen just once. Sequences were obtained from tumor-infiltrating lymphocytes expanded in culture. Source of these receptors: a woman aged 40 to 50 with triple-negative breast cancer.

This rearrangement joins TRBV27 to TRBJ1-2, with 7 nucleotides matching TRBD1. The CDR3 is made up of 14 amino acids. Germline V gives CDR1 MNHEY, CDR2 SMNVEV (reference sequence). V was pared by 2 bases and J by 4 bases, with 4 bases of the junction left unmatched. The CDR3 spells CASSLRGPGYGYTF. The CDR3 DNA reads as TGTGCCAGCAGTTTAAGGGGGCCGGGCTATGGCTACACCTTC.

In its sample, this clonotype ranks as large. The CDR3: CASSLRTDRYEQYF. The CDR3 DNA is TGTGCCAGCAGCTTACGGACAGACCGCTACGAGCAGTACTTC. V usage is TRBV7-3 and J usage is TRBJ2-7, with D maybe TRBD1 (6 bases). Between the trimmed V and J ends, which lost 2 bases and 3 bases, there was a span of 11 bases. The CDR3 loop spans 14 amino acids. From germline, CDR1 is SGHTA and CDR2 FQGTGA.

This clonotype was recorded many times. The gene calls are TRBV3-1 and TRBJ2-3; the match to TRBD2 covers 7 bases. The V and J ends lost 4 bases and 6 bases, in that order; junction bases with no gene match: 7. There are 14 residues in the CDR3. CDR1 LGHDT and CDR2 YNNKEL come from the germline V gene (reference sequence). The CDR3 spells CASSLSLAPDTQYF. In DNA, the CDR3 is TGTGCCAGCAGCCTCTCACTAGCGCCCGATACGCAGTATTTT.

Comment on this clonotype: A read error may produce the germline difference seen at one junction end. The chain is built from TRBV4-1 and TRBJ1-5; a weak D match, TRBD1 (6 bases). Germline V lookup: CDR1 MGHRA, CDR2 YSYEKL. The CDR3 loop spans 16 amino acids. This chain's CDR3 is CAGSQVVGQTNQPQHF. CDR3 sequence (DNA): TGCGCCGGCAGCCAAGTCGTTGGACAGACCAATCAGCCCCAGCATTTT.

V usage is TRBV6-1 and J usage is TRBJ2-1; TRBD2 agrees at 15 bases. CDR3 length equals 15 residues. CDR1 is MNHNS, CDR2 SASEGT, per germline. J was trimmed by 16 bases and V by 5 bases; bases with no gene match: 12. CDR3 protein: CASSLPGLAGGWGFF. The CDR3 nucleotides read TGTGCCAGCAGTCTTCCGGGACTAGCGGGAGGTTGGGGTTTCTTC.

In this sample, this clonotype is large. V usage is TRBV5-6 and J usage is TRBJ1-6; a possible D gene is TRBD1 (6 bases). This CDR3 is built from 17 residues. Germline V gives CDR1 SGHDT, CDR2 YYEEEE. The V gene lost 4 bases and the J gene lost 14 bases, with 28 bases spanning the gap. The CDR3: CASSTLRNRETVRTLHF. DNA for the CDR3: TGTGCCAGCAGCACTCTGAGAAACAGGGAAACCGTTCGGACCCTCCACTTT.

This clonotype qualifies as medium-sized (0.01 to 0.1%). The chain carries TRBV2 and TRBJ1-2; D is uncertain. Germline CDR1 is SNHLY and CDR2 is FYNNEI. The CDR3 runs to 10 residues. Trimming took 8 bases from V and 4 from J, leaving 5 bases between them. CDR3 amino acids: CASLRYGYTF. The CDR3 nucleotides are TGTGCCAGCTTGCGCTATGGCTACACCTTC.

By share, this clonotype counts as medium-sized (0.01 to 0.1%). The chain recombines TRBV5-1 with TRBJ1-2, with TRBD1 as a possible D gene (5 bases). The CDR3 extends over 15 amino acids. The germline CDR1 and CDR2 sequences are SGHRS and YFSETQ. The V gene lost 2 bases and the J gene lost 3 bases, with 14 bases spanning the gap. Here the CDR3 reads CASSFAGWLYYGYTF. The DNA for the CDR3 is TGCGCCAGCAGCTTTGCAGGGTGGCTATACTATGGCTACACCTTC.

This clonotype was observed many times. This chain links TRBV10-2 with TRBJ1-3; 7 bases agree with TRBD1. Germline-derived CDR1 and CDR2 are WSHSY and SAAADI. This CDR3 has 15 residues. Trimming removed 6 bases from V and 5 bases from J; junction bases left unmatched: 10. CDR3 sequence reads: CASSNRGTIRNTIYF. Written as DNA, the CDR3 is TGCGCCAGCAGCAACAGGGGTACGATCAGAAACACCATATATTTT.

The chain employs TRBV12-3 or TRBV12-4 and TRBJ2-5; tentative D call: TRBD2 (5 bases). This CDR3 is 14 amino acids long. With 2 bases removed from V and 5 bases from J, the gap between germline ends came to 12 bases. The DNA of the CDR3 is TGTGCCAGCAGTTTAACTCTAGCCTCGGAGACCCAGTACTTC. This sequence encodes CASSLTLASETQYF.

In its sample, this clonotype is medium-sized. The V call is TRBV12-3 or TRBV12-4, the J call TRBJ1-1; D remains unclear. This CDR3 region has 14 residues. Trimming took 3 bases from V and 1 from J, leaving 9 bases between them. CDR3 sequence: CASSFQVRNTEAFF. In nucleotides, the CDR3 is TGTGCCAGCAGTTTCCAGGTGAGGAACACTGAAGCTTTCTTT.

This clonotype ranks as medium-sized. The CDR3 DNA follows: TGCGCCAGCAGTGAGACCCCGACAGGGAGAGGTCCTAACTATGGCTACACCTTC. It translates to CASSETPTGRGPNYGYTF. The gene calls are TRBV10-2 and TRBJ1-2; 7 bases align to TRBD1. In germline, CDR1 is WSHSY, CDR2 SAAADI. CDR3 length: 18 residues. Losses at the gene ends were 2 bases for V and 0 bases for J; bases not matched to a gene: 12.

In its sample, this clonotype ranks as hyperexpanded. The J gene is TRBJ2-1, the V gene TRBV7-6, with 8 bases fitting TRBD1. CDR3 length: 15 residues. Germline lookup yields CDR1 SGHVS and CDR2 FNYEAQ. Trimming at V came to 2 bases and at J to 9 bases, leaving 9 bases not matched to a gene. The CDR3 sequence: CASSLWSQGASEQFF. Here the CDR3 DNA reads TGTGCCAGCAGCTTATGGTCCCAGGGGGCAAGTGAGCAGTTCTTC.

By share, this clonotype counts as medium-sized. V usage is TRBV4-1 and J usage is TRBJ1-2; D is uncertain. Looked up from germline, CDR1 is MGHRA and CDR2 is YSYEKL. This CDR3 is built from 15 residues. The ends were cut back, 6 bases at V and 8 bases at J, with 22 bases in the middle. The CDR3 region is CASRQTIDGTTGYTF. The CDR3 region has the DNA TGCGCCAGCAGGCAAACTATCGACGGAACTACCGGCTACACCTTC.